This TCR beta chain is from a study of blood T cell repertoires in COVID-19. Turning to the study itself: The cDNA or gDNA used as material had been derived from T cells, B-cell-depleted T cells, or PBMCs.

V trimming: 6 bases; J trimming: 1 base; junction bases outside the gene matches: 11. The germline gives CDR1 MDHEN, CDR2 SYDVKM. This CDR3 spans 16 amino acids. Clones were sequenced by immunoSEQ multiplex PCR, and TCRdb holds only the in-frame ones, with some missing. The table includes around 300,000 clones, approximately 89% detected once. The chain recombines TRBV28 with TRBJ1-1; 7 nucleotides agree with TRBD1. This receptor was taken from a young woman who had recovered from COVID-19. The sequenced sample was PBMCs or T cells enriched from blood (not recorded which). CDR3 nucleotides: TGTGCCAGCAGGATCACAGGGGATTTAGGGAACACTGAAGCTTTCTTT. Translated: CASRITGDLGNTEAFF.